This record covers a single T cell receptor (beta chain). This sample was taken from a study of beta chain features in type 1 diabetes. The germline gives CDR1 DFQATT, CDR2 SNEGSKA (reference sequence). The CDR3 sequence is 11 residues long. Trimming took off 3 bases at V and 13 bases at J, with 13 bases between the two ends. Of the isolated RNA, all was reverse transcribed, and so the sequenced material was expressed TCRB transcripts. The repertoire was sequenced with immunoSEQ multiplex PCR; TCRdb's copy has only in-frame clones and lacks some. The repertoire consists of about 900,000 clones, with under 20% occurring once and the leading ten covering around 0.02%.

The sequence was collected from a woman under 30 in good health. Sequenced input: naive CD4+ T cells from blood. The chain has TRBV20-1 and TRBJ2-1, with a tentative D call TRBD2 (5 bases). In DNA, the CDR3 is TGCAGTGCTAGTTTGGGAGAGGAACAGTTCTTC. Residues: CSASLGEEQFF.